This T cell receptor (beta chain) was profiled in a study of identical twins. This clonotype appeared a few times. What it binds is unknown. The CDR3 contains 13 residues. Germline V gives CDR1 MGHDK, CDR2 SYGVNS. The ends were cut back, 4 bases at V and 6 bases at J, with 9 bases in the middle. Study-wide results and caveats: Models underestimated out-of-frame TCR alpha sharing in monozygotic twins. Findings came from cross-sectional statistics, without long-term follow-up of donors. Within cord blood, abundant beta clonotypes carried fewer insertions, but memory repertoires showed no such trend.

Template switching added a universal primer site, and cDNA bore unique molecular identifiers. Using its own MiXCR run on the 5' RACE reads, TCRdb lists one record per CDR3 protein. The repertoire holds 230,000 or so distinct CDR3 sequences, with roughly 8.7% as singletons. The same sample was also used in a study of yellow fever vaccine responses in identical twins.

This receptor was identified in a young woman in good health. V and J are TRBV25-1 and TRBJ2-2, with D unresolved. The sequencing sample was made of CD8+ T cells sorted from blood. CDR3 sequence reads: CASSASTAGELFF. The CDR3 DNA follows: TGTGCCAGCAGTGCCTCCACCGCCGGGGAGCTGTTTTTT.